These T cell receptor beta chains were read from a single sample in a study of blood T cell repertoires in COVID-19. This table comes from immunoSEQ multiplex PCR, and its TCRdb copy is limited to in-frame clones, with some not included. The sample lists approximately 78,000 clones; less than 85% were seen once. The sequenced material came from peripheral blood. These receptors all come from a woman aged 80 or older with acute or convalescent COVID-19. The CDR3 runs from the conserved cysteine through the conserved F or W. D genes are given only for firm matches. Clone size is not always given. Where it is, it says once, few, many or a class for expanded clones.

>TRBV6-5|TRBJ2-7|-|TRBD1
TGTGCCAGCAGGGCTACAGGGGGATCCAACTACGAGCAGTACTTC
CASRATGGSNYEQYF
>TRBV3-1/TRBV3-2|TRBJ1-2|-|-
TGTGCCAGCAGCACTGCCTGGGGGCACTATGGCTACACCTTC
CASSTAWGHYGYTF
>TRBV14|TRBJ2-7|few|TRBD1
TGTGCCAGCAGCCAGTGGAGGGGGACAGGGGGATCCTACGAGCAGTACTTC
CASSQWRGTGGSYEQYF
>TRBV27|TRBJ1-2|-|TRBD1
TGTGCCAGCAGCCCTGGACAGGGTCCGAATGGCTACACCTTC
CASSPGQGPNGYTF
>TRBV6-1|TRBJ2-7|once|-
TGTGCCAGCAGTGAGGACTATAACTACTACGAGCAGTACTTC
CASSEDYNYYEQYF
>TRBV9|TRBJ1-1|-|-
TGTGCCAGCAGCGTACTGGCAGGGAACACTGAAGCTTTCTTT
CASSVLAGNTEAFF
>TRBV7-9|TRBJ1-1|-|-
TGTGCCAGCAGCCGTATGCCACGTTTGGGACACCTGAACACTGAAGCTTTCTTT
CASSRMPRLGHLNTEAFF
>TRBV7-9|TRBJ1-1|-|-
TGTGCCAGCAGCCAAGACAGTGAAGCTTTCTTT
CASSQDSEAFF
>TRBV7-3|TRBJ2-1|-|-
TGTGCCAGCAGCCCATACGGGAATCTGAACTACAATGAGCAGTTCTTC
CASSPYGNLNYNEQFF
>TRBV9|TRBJ2-7|-|-
TGTGCCAGCAGCGTAGATGGGGGCCCCTACGAGCAGTACTTC
CASSVDGGPYEQYF
>TRBV24-1|TRBJ2-1|-|-
TGTGCCACCAGGGACTGGCGGTACAATGAGCAGTTCTTC
CATRDWRYNEQFF
>TRBV5-1|TRBJ1-1|once|-
TGCGCCAGCAGCTTGGCAGGGCAGGGTGGTACTGAAGCTTTCTTT
CASSLAGQGGTEAFF
>TRBV6-5|TRBJ1-6|once|TRBD1
TGTGCCAGCAGTTACTCACAGGGGGACAATTCACCCCTCCACTTT
CASSYSQGDNSPLHF
>TRBV7-3|TRBJ2-2|few|TRBD2
TGTGCCAGCAGCTTAAACGGACGACTAGCGGGGAACACCGGGGAGCTGTTTTTT
CASSLNGRLAGNTGELFF
>TRBV7-9|TRBJ2-7|-|-
TGTGCCAGCTTCTCCCCGCCCGGGATGGAGCAGTACTTC
CASFSPPGMEQYF
>TRBV6-5|TRBJ1-4|-|-
TGTGTCAGCAGTTTAACAGGGAGGGGTGAAAAACTGTTTTTT
CVSSLTGRGEKLFF
>TRBV2|TRBJ1-2|-|-
TGTGCCAGCAGTGGGACAGAAAACTATGGCTACACCTTC
CASSGTENYGYTF
>TRBV7-9|TRBJ1-5|few|-
TGTGCCAGCAGCGTCGGGACACATAGCAATCAGCCCCAGCATTTT
CASSVGTHSNQPQHF
>TRBV6-4|TRBJ2-2|-|-
TGTGCCAGCGCCCCCCAGGCGAACACCGGGGAGCTGTTTTTT
CASAPQANTGELFF
>TRBV3-1/TRBV3-2|TRBJ2-1|few|-
TGTGCCAGCAGCCAACAGGGATCCTACAATGAGCAGTTCTTC
CASSQQGSYNEQFF
>TRBV19|TRBJ2-1|-|-
TGTGCCAGTAGTATTTCGCCCGACACTAGTGGGGTGGGAAATGAGCAGTTCTTC
CASSISPDTSGVGNEQFF
>TRBV6-5|TRBJ1-1|-|-
TGTGCCAGCAGTTACTCCGCAGGGAACACTGAAGCTTTCTTT
CASSYSAGNTEAFF
>TRBV4-1|TRBJ1-2|many|TRBD1
TGCGCCAGCAGCCAACTTGGGACAGCACCTAACTATGGCTACACCTTC
CASSQLGTAPNYGYTF
>TRBV18|TRBJ1-4|once|-
TGTGCCAGCTCACCGGGGGACTGGACTAATGAAAAACTGTTTTTT
CASSPGDWTNEKLFF
>TRBV29-1|TRBJ1-6|few|-
TGCAGCGTTGCTAGCTCCTATAATTCACCCCTCCACTTT
CSVASSYNSPLHF
>TRBV7-6|TRBJ2-1|-|-
TGTGCCAGCAGCTTATCCGGGATGGGATACAATGAGCAGTTCTTC
CASSLSGMGYNEQFF
>TRBV3-1/TRBV3-2|TRBJ1-2|-|TRBD1
TGTGCCAGCAGCCAGGTGGACAGGGATGGTGGCTACACCTTC
CASSQVDRDGGYTF
>TRBV7-3|TRBJ2-5|few|TRBD2
TGTGCCAGCAGCTCGAGCGGGAGCGGCGGGCCAGAGACCCAGTACTTC
CASSSSGSGGPETQYF
>TRBV11-2|TRBJ1-2|-|TRBD1
TGTGCCAGCAGCGTGGGACAGGGCAGTACCTATGGCTACACCTTC
CASSVGQGSTYGYTF
>TRBV2|TRBJ2-1|-|-
TGTGCCAGCAGCAGTGTACGCTCCTACAATGAGCAGTTCTTC
CASSSVRSYNEQFF
>TRBV28|TRBJ1-1|-|-
TGTGCCAGCAGTTTACTTACAGGGAACACTGAAGCTTTCTTT
CASSLLTGNTEAFF
>TRBV19|TRBJ2-1|-|TRBD1
TGTGCCAGTCACAGGGGCAATGAGCAGTTCTTC
CASHRGNEQFF
>TRBV7-6|TRBJ2-2|-|-
TGTGCCAGCAGCTTAGAGAGGGCGGGCGGGGAGCTGTTTTTT
CASSLERAGGELFF